This T cell receptor (beta chain) is from a study of T-cell memory formation after mild COVID-19. Study background: For the most part, TCR clusters were specific to one donor. Study results and caveats: Pre-infection memory harbored some responding clones, suggesting cross-reactive memory joined.

In this sample, this clonotype turned up many times. The antigen is not known. Germline-derived CDR1 and CDR2 are SGHDT and YYEEEE. There are 17 residues in the CDR3. V was pared by 0 bases and J by 1 base, with 15 bases between. cDNA libraries for TCR alpha and TCR beta, carrying sample barcodes and UMIs, came from 5'RACE with constant-segment primers. In TCRdb, the 5' RACE reads were re-called with MiXCR into one record per CDR3 protein. The data hold about 450,000 distinct CDR3 sequences, with around a quarter observed a single time. The chain uses TRBV5-6 and TRBJ2-3; D unresolved. The clonotype was recovered from an adult woman who had mild COVID-19 (a few samples of this study predate the infection). Cell type and time point are not known. Specimen: PBMCs or a T cell subset sorted from them (not recorded which). The CDR3 here is CASSLAHRFTGTDTQYF. DNA for the CDR3: TGTGCCAGCAGCTTGGCCCACCGGTTCACCGGCACAGATACGCAGTATTTT.